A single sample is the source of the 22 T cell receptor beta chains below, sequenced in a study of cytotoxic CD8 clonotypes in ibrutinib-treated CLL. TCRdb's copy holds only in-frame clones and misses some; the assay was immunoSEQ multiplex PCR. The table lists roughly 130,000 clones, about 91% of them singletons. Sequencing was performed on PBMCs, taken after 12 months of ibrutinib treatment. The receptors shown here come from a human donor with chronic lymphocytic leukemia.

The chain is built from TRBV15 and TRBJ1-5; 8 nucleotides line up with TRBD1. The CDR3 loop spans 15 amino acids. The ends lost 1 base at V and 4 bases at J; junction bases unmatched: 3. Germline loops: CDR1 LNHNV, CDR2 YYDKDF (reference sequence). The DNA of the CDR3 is TGTGCCACCAGCAGAGCGGGACAGGCGAATCAGCCCCAGCATTTT. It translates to CATSRAGQANQPQHF.

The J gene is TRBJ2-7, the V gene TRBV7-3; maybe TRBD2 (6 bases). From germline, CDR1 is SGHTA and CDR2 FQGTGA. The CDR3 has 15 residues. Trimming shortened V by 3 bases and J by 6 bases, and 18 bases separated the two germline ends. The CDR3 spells CASSFGAEGVGEQYF. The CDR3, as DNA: TGTGCCAGCAGCTTCGGGGCGGAGGGAGTAGGCGAGCAGTACTTC.

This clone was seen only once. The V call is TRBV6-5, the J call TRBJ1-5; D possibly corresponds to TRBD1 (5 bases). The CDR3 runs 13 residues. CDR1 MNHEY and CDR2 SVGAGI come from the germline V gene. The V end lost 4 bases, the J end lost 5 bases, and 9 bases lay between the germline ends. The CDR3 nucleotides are TGTGCCAGCAGTTTGGGGGGGTATCAGCCCCAGCATTTT. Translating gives CASSLGGYQPQHF.

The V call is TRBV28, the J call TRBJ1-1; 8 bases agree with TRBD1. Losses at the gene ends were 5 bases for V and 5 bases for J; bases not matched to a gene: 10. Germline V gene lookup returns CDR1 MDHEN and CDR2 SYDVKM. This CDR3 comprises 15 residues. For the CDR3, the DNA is TGTGCCAGCAGTGGCGGAGACAGGGGAGCTACTGAAGCTTTCTTT. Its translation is CASSGGDRGATEAFF.

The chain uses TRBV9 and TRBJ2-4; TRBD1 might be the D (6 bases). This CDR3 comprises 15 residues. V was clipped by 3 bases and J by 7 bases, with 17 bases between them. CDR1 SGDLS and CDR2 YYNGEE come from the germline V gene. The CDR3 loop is CASSAEWGPNNIQYF. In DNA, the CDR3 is TGTGCCAGCAGCGCGGAGTGGGGGCCAAATAACATTCAGTACTTC.

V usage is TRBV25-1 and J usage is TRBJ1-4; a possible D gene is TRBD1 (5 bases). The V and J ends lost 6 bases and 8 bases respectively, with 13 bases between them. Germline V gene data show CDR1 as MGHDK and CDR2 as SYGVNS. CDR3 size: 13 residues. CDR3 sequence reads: CASRGVVKEKLFF. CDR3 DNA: TGTGCCAGCAGGGGGGTTGTTAAGGAAAAACTGTTTTTT.

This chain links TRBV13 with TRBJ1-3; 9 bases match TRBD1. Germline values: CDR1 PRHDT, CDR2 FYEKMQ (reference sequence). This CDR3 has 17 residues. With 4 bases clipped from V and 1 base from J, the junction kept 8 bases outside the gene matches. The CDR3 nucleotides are TGTGCCAGCAGCTCGGGAACAGGGGGCAGGTCTGGAAACACCATATATTTT. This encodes CASSSGTGGRSGNTIYF.

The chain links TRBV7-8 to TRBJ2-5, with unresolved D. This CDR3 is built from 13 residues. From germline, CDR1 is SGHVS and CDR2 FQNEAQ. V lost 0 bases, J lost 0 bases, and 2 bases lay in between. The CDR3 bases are TGTGCCAGCAGCTTAGCTAACCAAGAGACCCAGTACTTC. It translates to CASSLANQETQYF.

For the CDR3, the DNA is TGTGCCTGGACCGTAGGAGGACTAGCGGGAGATGAGCAGTTCTTC. This encodes CAWTVGGLAGDEQFF. The V call is TRBV30, the J call TRBJ2-1; 13 bases fit TRBD2. CDR1 is GTSNPN and CDR2 is SVGIG in the germline V gene (reference sequence). The CDR3 spans 15 residues. The V gene end was trimmed by 4 bases and the J gene end by 8 bases; junction bases not matched to a gene: 8.

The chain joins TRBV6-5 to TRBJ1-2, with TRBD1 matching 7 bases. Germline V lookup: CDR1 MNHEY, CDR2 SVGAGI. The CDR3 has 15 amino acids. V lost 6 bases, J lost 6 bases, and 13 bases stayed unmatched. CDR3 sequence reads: CASSRNFDRAHGYTF. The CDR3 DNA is TGTGCCAGCAGCCGAAACTTTGACAGGGCACATGGCTACACCTTC.

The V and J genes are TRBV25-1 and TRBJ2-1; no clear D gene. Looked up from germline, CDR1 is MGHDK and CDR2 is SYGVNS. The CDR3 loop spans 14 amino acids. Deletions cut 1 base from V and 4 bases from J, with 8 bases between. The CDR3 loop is CASSEWAGYNEQFF. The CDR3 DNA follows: TGTGCCAGCAGTGAATGGGCAGGTTACAATGAGCAGTTCTTC. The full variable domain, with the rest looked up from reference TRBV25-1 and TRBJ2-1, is EADIYQTPRYLVIGTGKKITLECSQTMGHDKMYWYQQDPGMELHLIHYSYGVNSTEKGDLSSESTVSRIRTEHFPLTLESARPSHTSQYLCASSEWAGYNEQFFGPGTRLTVL.

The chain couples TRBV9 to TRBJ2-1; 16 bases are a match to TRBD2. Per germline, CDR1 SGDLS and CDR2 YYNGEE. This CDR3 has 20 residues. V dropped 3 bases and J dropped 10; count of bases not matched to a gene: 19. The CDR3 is CASSESPGLAGGPFTYEQFF. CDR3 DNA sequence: TGTGCCAGCAGCGAGAGCCCGGGACTAGCGGGAGGGCCATTTACCTACGAGCAGTTCTTC.

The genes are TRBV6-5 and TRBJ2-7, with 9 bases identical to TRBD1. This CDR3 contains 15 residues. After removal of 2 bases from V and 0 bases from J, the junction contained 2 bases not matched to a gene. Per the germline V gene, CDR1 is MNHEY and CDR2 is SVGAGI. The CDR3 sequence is CASSYRTGASYEQYF. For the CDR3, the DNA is TGTGCCAGCAGTTACCGGACAGGGGCCTCCTACGAGCAGTACTTC.

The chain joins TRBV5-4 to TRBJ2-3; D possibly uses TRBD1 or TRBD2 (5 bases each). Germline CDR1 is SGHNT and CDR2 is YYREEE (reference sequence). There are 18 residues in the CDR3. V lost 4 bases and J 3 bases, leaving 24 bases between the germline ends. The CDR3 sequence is CASSQTAADWWRTDTQYF. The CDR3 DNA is TGTGCCAGCAGCCAGACAGCTGCAGATTGGTGGAGGACAGATACGCAGTATTTT.

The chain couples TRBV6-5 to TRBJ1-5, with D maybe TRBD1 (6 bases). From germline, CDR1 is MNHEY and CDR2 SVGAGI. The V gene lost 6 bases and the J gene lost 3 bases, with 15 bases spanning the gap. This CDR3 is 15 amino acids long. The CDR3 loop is CASRLTGGNNQPQHF. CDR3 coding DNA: TGTGCCAGCAGATTGACAGGCGGAAACAATCAGCCCCAGCATTTT.

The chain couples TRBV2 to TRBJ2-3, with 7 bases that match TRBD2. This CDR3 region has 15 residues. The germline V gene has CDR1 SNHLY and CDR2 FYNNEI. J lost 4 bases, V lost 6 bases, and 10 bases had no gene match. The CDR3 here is CASSDGLGVADTQYF. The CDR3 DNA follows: TGTGCCAGCAGCGACGGACTAGGGGTGGCAGATACGCAGTATTTT.

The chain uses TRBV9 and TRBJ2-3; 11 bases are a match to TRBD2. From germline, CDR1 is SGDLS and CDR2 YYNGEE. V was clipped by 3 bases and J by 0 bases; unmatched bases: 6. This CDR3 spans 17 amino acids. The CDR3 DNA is TGTGCCAGCAGCGGCCGTACTAGCGGGGGTAGCACAGATACGCAGTATTTT. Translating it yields CASSGRTSGGSTDTQYF. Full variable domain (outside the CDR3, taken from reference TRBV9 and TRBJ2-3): DSGVTQTPKHLITATGQRVTLRCSPRSGDLSVYWYQQSLDQGLQFLIQYYNGEERAKGNILERFSAQQFPDLHSELNLSSLELGDSALYFCASSGRTSGGSTDTQYFGPGTRLTVL.

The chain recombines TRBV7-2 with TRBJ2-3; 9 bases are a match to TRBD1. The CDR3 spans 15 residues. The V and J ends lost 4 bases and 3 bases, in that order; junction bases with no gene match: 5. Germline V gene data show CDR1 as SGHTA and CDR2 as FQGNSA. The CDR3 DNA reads TGTGCCAGCAGCTCCGGGACAGGGAAAACAGATACGCAGTATTTT. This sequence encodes CASSSGTGKTDTQYF.

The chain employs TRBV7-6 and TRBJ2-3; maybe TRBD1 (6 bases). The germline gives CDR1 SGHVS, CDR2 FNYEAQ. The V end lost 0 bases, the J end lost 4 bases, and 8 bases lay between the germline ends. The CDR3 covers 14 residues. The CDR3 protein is CASSLAGGADTQYF. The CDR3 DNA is TGTGCCAGCAGCTTAGCAGGGGGAGCAGATACGCAGTATTTT.

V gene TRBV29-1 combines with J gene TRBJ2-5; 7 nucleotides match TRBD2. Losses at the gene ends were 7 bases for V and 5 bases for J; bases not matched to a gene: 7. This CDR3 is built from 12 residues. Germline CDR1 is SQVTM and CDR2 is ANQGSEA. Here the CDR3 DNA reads TGCAGCGCCCGGACTAGTCGGGAGACCCAGTACTTC. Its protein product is CSARTSRETQYF.

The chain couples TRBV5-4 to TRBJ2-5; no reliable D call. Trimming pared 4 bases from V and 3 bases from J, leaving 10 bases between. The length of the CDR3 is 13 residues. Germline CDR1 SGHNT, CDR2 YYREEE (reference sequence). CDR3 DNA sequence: TGTGCCAGCAGCCGCCAGACGGAAGAGACCCAGTACTTC. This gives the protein CASSRQTEETQYF.

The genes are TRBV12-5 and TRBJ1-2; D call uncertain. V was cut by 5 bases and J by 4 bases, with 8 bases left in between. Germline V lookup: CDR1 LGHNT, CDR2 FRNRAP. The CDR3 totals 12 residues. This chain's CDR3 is CASGKDGYGYTF. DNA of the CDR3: TGTGCTAGTGGTAAGGACGGCTATGGCTACACCTTC.